This T cell receptor (beta chain) was identified during a study of radiotherapy plus CTLA-4 blockade in lung cancer. Study background: Disease control was achieved by around 32% of patients, and objective responses by about 19%.

Findings and limits, study-wide: TCR clones from tumors expanded in blood after radiotherapy plus ipilimumab. Response, reportedly, was best predicted by interferon-beta along with early blood T cell clone dynamics.

Data came from immunoSEQ multiplex PCR; TCRdb stores just in-frame clones and leaves some out. Among around 56,000 clones, roughly 80% were seen once, and the ten largest hold over 15%. To note about this clone: Its specificity is unknown.

Each patient with chemo-refractory metastatic non-small-cell lung cancer was treated with focal radiation plus CTLA-4 blockade using ipilimumab. The CDR3 loop spans 14 amino acids. V gave up 4 bases and J gave up 6 bases, with 16 bases separating them. Germline V lookup: CDR1 SGDLS, CDR2 YYNGEE. Sequencing used peripheral blood, obtained from a patient treated with radiotherapy plus ipilimumab. This sequence joins TRBV9 and TRBJ1-1; perhaps TRBD1 as D (5 bases). This sequence originates from a human donor with non-small cell lung cancer who had a complete response to radiotherapy plus ipilimumab. The CDR3 loop reads CASSLDMGGPEAFF. The CDR3 nucleotides are TGTGCCAGCAGCTTGGACATGGGTGGCCCTGAAGCTTTCTTT.